The present entry profiles one T cell receptor (beta chain) with its context. Its antigen is as yet unknown. Reverse transcription of about 0.5 to 1 ug RNA was carried out with random hexamers. Multiplex immunoSEQ PCR targeted 54 Vbeta and 13 Jbeta TCR beta segments. From the immunoSEQ multiplex PCR reads, TCRdb called clonotypes with MiXCR, one entry per CDR3 protein. The repertoire holds approximately 100,000 distinct CDR3 sequences, with 85% to 95% as singletons. The data belong to a study of CD8 T cells in Susac syndrome. Peripheral blood CD8+ and CD4+ T cells were profiled by TCR beta sequencing. Healthy donors served as age- and sex-matched controls. CDR3 size: 16 residues. V lost 1 base, J lost 4 bases, and 5 bases stayed unmatched. Germline CDR1 is SGHDN and CDR2 is FVKESK. Study-wide points: The study's TCR sequencing and HLA analysis covered a relatively small number of individuals, and the study acknowledged this.

The sequenced sample consisted of CD8+ T cells from PBMCs. The V gene is TRBV14, the J gene TRBJ2-1; 9 bases agree with TRBD2. The sequence was collected from a human donor in good health. CDR3 nucleotide sequence: TGTGCCAGCAGCCAAGTTTCCAGCGGGGGGTACAATGAGCAGTTCTTC. This translates into CASSQVSSGGYNEQFF.